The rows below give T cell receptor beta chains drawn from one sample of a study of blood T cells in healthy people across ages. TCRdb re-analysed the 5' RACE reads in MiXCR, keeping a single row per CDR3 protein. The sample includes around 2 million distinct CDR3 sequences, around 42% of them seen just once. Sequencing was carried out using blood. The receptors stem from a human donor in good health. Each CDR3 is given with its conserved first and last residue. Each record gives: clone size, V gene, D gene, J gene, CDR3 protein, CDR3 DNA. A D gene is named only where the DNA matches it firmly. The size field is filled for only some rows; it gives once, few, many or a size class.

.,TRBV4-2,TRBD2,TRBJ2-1,CASSQASAGGDNEQFF,TGTGCCAGCAGCCAAGCTTCAGCGGGGGGAGACAATGAGCAGTTCTTC
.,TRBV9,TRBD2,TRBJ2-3,CSPSAGHTGTQYF,TGTTCGCCCTCAGCGGGGCACACAGGTACGCAGTATTTT
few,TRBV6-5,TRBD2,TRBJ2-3,CASSYSGSSPGTDTQYF,TGTGCCAGCAGTTACAGCGGGAGCTCCCCGGGGACAGATACGCAGTATTTT
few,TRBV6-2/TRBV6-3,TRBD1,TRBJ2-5,CASSTGTAETQYF,TGTGCCAGCAGTACCGGGACAGCAGAGACCCAGTACTTC
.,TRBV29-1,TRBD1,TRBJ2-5,CSVGTGGKTQYF,TGCAGCGTTGGGACAGGGGGGAAGACCCAGTACTTC
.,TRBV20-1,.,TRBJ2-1,CSAAGTVNEQFF,TGCAGTGCCGCCGGGACCGTCAATGAGCAGTTCTTC
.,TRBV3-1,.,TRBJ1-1,CASSQEGPTEAFF,TGTGCCAGCAGCCAAGAAGGTCCCACTGAAGCTTTCTTT
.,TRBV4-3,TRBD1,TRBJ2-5,CASSSGTGAWEQYF,TGCGCCAGCAGCTCCGGGACAGGGGCCTGGGAGCAGTACTTC
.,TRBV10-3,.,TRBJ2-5,CAIRDETTGSAEQYF,TGTGCCATCAGGGACGAAACTACAGGGTCGGCAGAGCAGTACTTC
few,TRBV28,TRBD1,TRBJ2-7,CASSFDRQGRGEQYF,TGTGCCAGCAGTTTCGATCGACAGGGGAGAGGCGAGCAGTACTTC
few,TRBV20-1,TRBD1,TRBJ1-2,CSATWTGTSYGYTF,TGCAGTGCTACTTGGACAGGGACGAGCTATGGCTACACCTTC
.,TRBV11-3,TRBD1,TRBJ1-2,CASSFDRGHRSGGYTF,TGTGCCAGCAGCTTTGACAGGGGGCATCGTTCGGGGGGCTACACCTTC
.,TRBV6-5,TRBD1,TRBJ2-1,CASTEGQYNEQFF,TGTGCCAGCACCGAGGGACAGTACAATGAGCAGTTCTTC
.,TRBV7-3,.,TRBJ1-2,CASSLNPGATPSGYTF,TGTGCCAGCAGCTTAAACCCCGGGGCGACACCAAGTGGTTACACCTTC
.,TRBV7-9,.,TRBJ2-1,CASSLGGVGHEQFF,TGTGCCAGCAGCTTAGGAGGGGTAGGGCATGAGCAGTTCTTC
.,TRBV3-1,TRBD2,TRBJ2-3,CASSQEAPPLAGERTDTQYF,TGTGCCAGCAGCCAAGAGGCCCCTCCACTAGCGGGGGAGCGCACAGATACGCAGTATTTT
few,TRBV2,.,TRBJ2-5,CASSLLRTSLETQYF,TGTGCCAGCAGTCTATTACGTACAAGCCTAGAGACCCAGTACTTC
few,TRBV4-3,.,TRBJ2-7,CASSQGTATHEQYF,TGCGCCAGCAGCCAAGGGACAGCGACCCACGAGCAGTACTTC
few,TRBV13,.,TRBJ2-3,CASSPLSERRSDTQYF,TGTGCCAGCAGCCCCCTCTCCGAGCGGAGGTCGGATACGCAGTATTTT
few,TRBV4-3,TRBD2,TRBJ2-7,CASSPPRTSGPYEQYF,TGCGCCAGCAGCCCACCCCGGACTAGCGGTCCCTACGAGCAGTACTTC
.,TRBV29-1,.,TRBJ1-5,CSVRSGNDQPQHF,TGCAGCGTCAGGTCGGGTAACGATCAGCCCCAGCATTTT
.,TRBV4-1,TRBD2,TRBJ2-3,CASSLRLASTTDTQYF,TGCGCCAGCAGCCTCAGACTAGCAAGTACCACAGATACGCAGTATTTT
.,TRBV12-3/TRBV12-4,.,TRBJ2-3,CASSSGPPGLDTQYF,TGTGCCAGCAGTTCGGGACCCCCGGGGTTAGATACGCAGTATTTT
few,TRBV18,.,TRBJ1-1,CASSPGTTMGAEAFF,TGTGCCAGCTCACCCGGGACTACCATGGGTGCTGAAGCTTTCTTT
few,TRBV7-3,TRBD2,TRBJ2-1,CASSPRAGGLFEQFF,TGTGCCAGCAGCCCACGAGCGGGGGGGCTCTTTGAGCAGTTCTTC
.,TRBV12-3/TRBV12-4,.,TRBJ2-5,CASSPLWGAQETQYF,TGTGCCAGCAGCCCTCTATGGGGGGCCCAAGAGACCCAGTACTTC
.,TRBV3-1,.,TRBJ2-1,CASCQGRSSNNEQFF,TGTGCCAGCTGCCAAGGTCGGTCTAGTAATAATGAGCAGTTCTTC
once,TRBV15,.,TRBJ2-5,CATSRRDAGGSETQYF,TGTGCCACCAGCAGACGGGACGCCGGGGGTTCGGAGACCCAGTACTTC
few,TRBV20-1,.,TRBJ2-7,CSARDPTATPSEQYF,TGCAGTGCTAGAGATCCCACCGCGACCCCATCGGAGCAGTACTTC
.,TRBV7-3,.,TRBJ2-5,CASSSRGWGSGETQYF,TGTGCCAGCAGCTCGCGGGGCTGGGGCTCGGGAGAGACCCAGTACTTC
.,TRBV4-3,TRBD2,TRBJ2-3,CASSHSLLSGVGTDTQYF,TGCGCCAGCAGCCATTCATTACTCAGCGGGGTCGGTACAGATACGCAGTATTTT
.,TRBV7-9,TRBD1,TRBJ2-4,CASSPDRENVQYF,TGTGCCAGCAGCCCGGACAGGGAAAACGTTCAGTACTTC
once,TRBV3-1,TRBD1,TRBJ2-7,CASSRQGQFYEQYF,TGTGCCAGCAGCCGGCAGGGACAGTTTTACGAGCAGTACTTC
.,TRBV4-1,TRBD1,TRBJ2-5,CASSRGQGTGEQYF,TGCGCCAGCAGCCGGGGACAGGGAACAGGAGAGCAGTACTTC
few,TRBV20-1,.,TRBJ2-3,CSASYPWARPDTQYF,TGCAGTGCTAGCTACCCCTGGGCGCGCCCAGATACGCAGTATTTT
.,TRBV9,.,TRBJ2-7,CASSVDGSSNEQYF,TGTGCCAGCAGCGTAGATGGTAGCAGCAACGAGCAGTACTTC
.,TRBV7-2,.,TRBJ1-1,CASSFGSGGTEAFF,TGTGCCAGCAGCTTTGGTAGCGGGGGCACTGAAGCTTTCTTT
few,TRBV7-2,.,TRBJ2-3,CASSRIGGTDTQYF,TGTGCCAGCAGCCGGATAGGGGGAACAGATACGCAGTATTTT
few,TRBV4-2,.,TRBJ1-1,CASSQGAGIVTEAFF,TGTGCCAGCAGCCAAGGTGCAGGGATTGTAACTGAAGCTTTCTTT